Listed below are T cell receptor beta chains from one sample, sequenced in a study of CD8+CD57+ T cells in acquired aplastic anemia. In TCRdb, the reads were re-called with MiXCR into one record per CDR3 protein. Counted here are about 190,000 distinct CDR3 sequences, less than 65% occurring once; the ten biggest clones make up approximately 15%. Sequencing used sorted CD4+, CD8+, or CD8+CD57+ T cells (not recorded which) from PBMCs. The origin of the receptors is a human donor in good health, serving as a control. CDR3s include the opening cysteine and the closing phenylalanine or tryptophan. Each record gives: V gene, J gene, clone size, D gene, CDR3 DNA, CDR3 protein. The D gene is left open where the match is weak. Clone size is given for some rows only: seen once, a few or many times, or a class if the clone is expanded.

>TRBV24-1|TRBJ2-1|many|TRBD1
TGTGCCACCAGTGATGGGACAGAACACAATGAGCAGTTCTTC
CATSDGTEHNEQFF
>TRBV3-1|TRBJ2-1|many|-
TGTGCCAGCAGCCACAGGGCTCTAGGGCTAGACCAGTTCTTC
CASSHRALGLDQFF
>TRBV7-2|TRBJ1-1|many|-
TGTGCCAGCAGCCCCTCGCTTAATCCGCGGACTGAAGCTTTCTTT
CASSPSLNPRTEAFF
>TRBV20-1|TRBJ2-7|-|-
TGCAGTGCTAGTAGTGACAGCTCCTACGAGCAGTACTTC
CSASSDSSYEQYF
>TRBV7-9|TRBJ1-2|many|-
TGTGCCAGCAGCTTTGACGGCTACTATGGCTACACCTTC
CASSFDGYYGYTF
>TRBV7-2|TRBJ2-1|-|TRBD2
TGTGCCAGCAGCAGGGGTGGGACTACTCTGCAAGAGCAGTTCTTC
CASSRGGTTLQEQFF
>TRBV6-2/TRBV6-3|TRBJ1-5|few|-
TGTGCCAGCAGACTAGCGGGGGGAAGAGGTCAGCCCCAGCATTTT
CASRLAGGRGQPQHF
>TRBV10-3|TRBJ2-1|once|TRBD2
TGTGCCATCAGTGGGACTAGCGGGGGGGCCTCCTACAATGAGCAGTTCTTC
CAISGTSGGASYNEQFF
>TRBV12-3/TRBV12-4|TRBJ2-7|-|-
TGTGCCAGCAGTTTATTCGGGGGGCCCTACGAGCAGTACTTC
CASSLFGGPYEQYF
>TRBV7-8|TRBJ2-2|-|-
TGTGCCAGCAGCTTAGACGGCGCCGGGGAGCTGTTTTTT
CASSLDGAGELFF
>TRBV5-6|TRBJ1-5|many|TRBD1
TGTGCCAGCAGCTTGGACAGGGGATTGGATCAGCCCCAGCATTTT
CASSLDRGLDQPQHF
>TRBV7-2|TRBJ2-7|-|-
TGTGCCAGCAGCTCCCCCCGAAACGAGCAGTACTTC
CASSSPRNEQYF
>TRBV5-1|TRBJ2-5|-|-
TGCGCCAGCAGCTTGGAGGGGGGCCAGGGTGGCAATCAGCCCCAGTACTTC
CASSLEGGQGGNQPQYF
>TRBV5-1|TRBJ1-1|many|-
TGCGCCAGCGCTCTAAGGAGGGGTGCGAACACTGAAGCTTTCTTT
CASALRRGANTEAFF
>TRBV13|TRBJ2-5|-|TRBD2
TGTGCCAGCAGCACCTCACTAGCGATGGAGACCCAGTACTTC
CASSTSLAMETQYF
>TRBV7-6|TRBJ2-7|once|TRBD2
TGTGCCAGCAGCTCTAGGACTAGCGGGAGGCCCTACGAGCAGTACTTC
CASSSRTSGRPYEQYF
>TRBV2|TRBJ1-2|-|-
TGTGCCAGCAGTCAGGACGGCAACTATGGCTACACCTTC
CASSQDGNYGYTF
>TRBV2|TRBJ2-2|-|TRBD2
TGTGCCAGCAGGGATGGACTAGCGGGAGGGAACACCGGGGAGCTGTTTTTT
CASRDGLAGGNTGELFF
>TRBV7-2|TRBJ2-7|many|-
TGTGCCAGCAGCTTCCGGACATATGGGCTGGGAATCTCTGGATACGAGCAGTACTTC
CASSFRTYGLGISGYEQYF
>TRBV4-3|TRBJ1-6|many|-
TGCGCCAGCAGCCAAGAGTGGGGCAGGGCGTATAGGCATTCACCCCTCCACTTT
CASSQEWGRAYRHSPLHF
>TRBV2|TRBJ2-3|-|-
TGTGCCAGCGCTTCGGGTGGGCTCGAAGATACGCAGTATTTT
CASASGGLEDTQYF
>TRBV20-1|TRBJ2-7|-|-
TGCAGTGCTATTCCCCCGGGGCGAACCTACGAGCAGTACTTC
CSAIPPGRTYEQYF
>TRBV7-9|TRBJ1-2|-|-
TGCGCCAGCGGGGAGAGACAGGACGTGAGTGGCTACACCTTC
CASGERQDVSGYTF